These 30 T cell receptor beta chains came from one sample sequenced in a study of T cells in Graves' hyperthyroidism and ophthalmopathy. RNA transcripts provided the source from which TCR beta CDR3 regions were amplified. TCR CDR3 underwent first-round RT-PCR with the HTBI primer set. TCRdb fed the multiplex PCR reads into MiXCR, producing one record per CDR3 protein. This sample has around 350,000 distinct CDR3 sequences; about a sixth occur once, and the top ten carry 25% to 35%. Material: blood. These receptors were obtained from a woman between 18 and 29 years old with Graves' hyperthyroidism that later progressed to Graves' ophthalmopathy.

The DNA for the CDR3 is TGTGCCAGCAGTATTCTAGAGCGGGCTAATCAGCCCCAGCATTTT. Translation: CASSILERANQPQHF. The rearrangement links TRBV6-1 to TRBJ1-5; D is undetermined. V lost 5 bases to trimming and J lost 4 bases, with 15 bases between them. CDR1 and CDR2 from the germline V gene are MNHNS and SASEGT. The CDR3 is 15 amino acids.

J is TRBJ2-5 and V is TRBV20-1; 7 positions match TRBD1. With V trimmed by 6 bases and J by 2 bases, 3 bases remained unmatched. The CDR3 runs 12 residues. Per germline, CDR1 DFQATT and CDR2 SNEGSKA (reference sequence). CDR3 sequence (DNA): TGCAGTGCCAGGACAGGACAAGAGACCCAGTACTTC. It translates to CSARTGQETQYF.

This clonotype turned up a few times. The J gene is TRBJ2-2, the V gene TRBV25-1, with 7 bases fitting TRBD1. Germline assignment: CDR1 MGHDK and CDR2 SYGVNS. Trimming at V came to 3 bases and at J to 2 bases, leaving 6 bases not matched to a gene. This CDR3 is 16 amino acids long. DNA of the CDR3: TGTGCCAGCAGTGACCTGGGACAGAAAAACACCGGGGAGCTGTTTTTT. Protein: CASSDLGQKNTGELFF.

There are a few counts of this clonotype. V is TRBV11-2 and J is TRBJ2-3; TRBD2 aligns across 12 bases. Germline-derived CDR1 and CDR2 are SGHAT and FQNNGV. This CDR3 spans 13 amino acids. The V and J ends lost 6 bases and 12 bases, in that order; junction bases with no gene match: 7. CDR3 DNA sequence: TGTGCCAGCAGTCCCATGACTAGCGGGAGTCAGTATTTT. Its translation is CASSPMTSGSQYF.

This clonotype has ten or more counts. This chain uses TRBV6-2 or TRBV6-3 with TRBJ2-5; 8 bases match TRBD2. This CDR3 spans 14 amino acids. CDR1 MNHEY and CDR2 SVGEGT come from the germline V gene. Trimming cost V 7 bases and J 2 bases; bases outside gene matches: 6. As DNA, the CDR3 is TGTGCCAGCACGTCGGGACTAGGGCAAGAGACCCAGTACTTC. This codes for CASTSGLGQETQYF.

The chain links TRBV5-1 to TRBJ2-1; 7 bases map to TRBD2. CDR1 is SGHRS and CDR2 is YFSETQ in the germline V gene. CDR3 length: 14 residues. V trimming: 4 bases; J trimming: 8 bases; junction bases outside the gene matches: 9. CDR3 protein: CASSGGGSHHEQFF. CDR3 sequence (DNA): TGCGCCAGCAGCGGGGGGGGGAGCCACCATGAGCAGTTCTTC.

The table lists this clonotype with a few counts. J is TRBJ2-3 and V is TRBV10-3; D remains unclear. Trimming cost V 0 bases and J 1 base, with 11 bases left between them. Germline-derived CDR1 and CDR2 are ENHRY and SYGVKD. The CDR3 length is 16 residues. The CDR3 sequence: CAISESEGWGTDTQYF. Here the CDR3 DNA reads TGTGCCATCAGTGAGTCGGAAGGGTGGGGCACAGATACGCAGTATTTT.

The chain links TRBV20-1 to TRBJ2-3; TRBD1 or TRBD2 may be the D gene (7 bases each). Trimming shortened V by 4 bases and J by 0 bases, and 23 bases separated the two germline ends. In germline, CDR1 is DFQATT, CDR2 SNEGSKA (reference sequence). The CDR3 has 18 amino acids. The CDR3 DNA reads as TGCAGTGCTAAACCGGGACAGTGCGCGGGGGCTAGCACAGATACGCAGTATTTT. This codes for CSAKPGQCAGASTDTQYF.

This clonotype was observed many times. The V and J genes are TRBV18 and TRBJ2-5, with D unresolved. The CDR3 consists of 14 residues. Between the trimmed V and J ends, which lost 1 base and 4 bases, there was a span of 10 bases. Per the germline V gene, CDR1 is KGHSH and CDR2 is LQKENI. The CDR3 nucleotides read TGTGCCAGCTCACCACGAAGCTCTCGAGAGACCCAGTACTTC. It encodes CASSPRSSRETQYF.

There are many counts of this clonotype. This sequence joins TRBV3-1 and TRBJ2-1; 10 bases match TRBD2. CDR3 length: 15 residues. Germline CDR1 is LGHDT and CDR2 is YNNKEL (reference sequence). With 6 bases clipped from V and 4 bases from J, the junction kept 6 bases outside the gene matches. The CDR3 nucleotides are TGTGCCAGCAGTTACCCTAGCGGGAGTTACAATGAGCAGTTCTTC. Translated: CASSYPSGSYNEQFF.

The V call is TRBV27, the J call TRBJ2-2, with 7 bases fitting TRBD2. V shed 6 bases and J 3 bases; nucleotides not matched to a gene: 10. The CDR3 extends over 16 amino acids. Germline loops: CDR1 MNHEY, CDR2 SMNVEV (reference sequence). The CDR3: CASRTKGLDYTGELFF. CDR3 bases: TGTGCCAGCAGAACCAAAGGACTAGATTACACCGGGGAGCTGTTTTTT.

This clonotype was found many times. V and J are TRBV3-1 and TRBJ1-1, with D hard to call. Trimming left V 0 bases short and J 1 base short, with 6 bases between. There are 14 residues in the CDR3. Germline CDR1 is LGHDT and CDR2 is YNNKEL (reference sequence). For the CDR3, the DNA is TGTGCCAGCAGCCAAGATTGGGGGAACACTGAAGCTTTCTTT. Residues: CASSQDWGNTEAFF.

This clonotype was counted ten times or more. This CDR3 is CASSGNKFSYEQYF. CDR3 DNA: TGTGCCAGTTCCGGGAACAAATTTTCCTACGAGCAGTACTTC. This chain joins TRBV2 and TRBJ2-7, with D possibly being TRBD2 (5 bases). CDR1 and CDR2 from the germline V gene are SNHLY and FYNNEI. The CDR3 loop spans 14 amino acids. V gave up 9 bases and J gave up 1 base, with 16 bases separating them. The full variable domain, completed using reference TRBV2 and TRBJ2-7, is EPEVTQTPSHQVTQMGQEVILRCVPISNHLYFYWYRQILGQKVEFLVSFYNNEISEKSEIFDDQFSVERPDGSNFTLKIRSTKLEDSAMYFCASSGNKFSYEQYFGPGTRLTVT.

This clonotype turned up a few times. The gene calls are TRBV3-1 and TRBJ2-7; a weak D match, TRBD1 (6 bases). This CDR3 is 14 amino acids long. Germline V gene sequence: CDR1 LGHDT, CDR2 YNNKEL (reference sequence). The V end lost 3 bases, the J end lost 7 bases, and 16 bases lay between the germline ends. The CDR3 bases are TGTGCCAGCAGCCACCGAAAACAGGGTTGGGAGCAGTACTTC. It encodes CASSHRKQGWEQYF.

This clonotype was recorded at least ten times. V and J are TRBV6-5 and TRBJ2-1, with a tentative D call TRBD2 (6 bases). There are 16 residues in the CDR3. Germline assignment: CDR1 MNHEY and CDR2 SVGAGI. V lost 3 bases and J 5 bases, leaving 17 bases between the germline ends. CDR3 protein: CASSYRAGRRNNEQFF. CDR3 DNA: TGTGCCAGCAGTTATAGGGCGGGGAGGCGAAACAATGAGCAGTTCTTC.

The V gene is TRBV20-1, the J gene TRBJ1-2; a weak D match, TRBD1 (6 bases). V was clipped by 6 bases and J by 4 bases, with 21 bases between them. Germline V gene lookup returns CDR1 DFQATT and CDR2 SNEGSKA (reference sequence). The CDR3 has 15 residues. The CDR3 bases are TGCAGTGCCCGAGGGCCACAGGGCCGTTTCTATGGCTACACCTTC. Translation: CSARGPQGRFYGYTF.

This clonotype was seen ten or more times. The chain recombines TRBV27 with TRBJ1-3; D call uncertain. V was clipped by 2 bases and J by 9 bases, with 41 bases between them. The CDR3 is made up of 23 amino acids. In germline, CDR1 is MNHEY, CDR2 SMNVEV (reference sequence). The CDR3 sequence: CASSLPATDTRNVCTLPWCTIYF. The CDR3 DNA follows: TGTGCCAGCAGTTTACCCGCGACCGACACCCGAAACGTGTGTACCTTGCCTTGGTGCACCATATATTTT.

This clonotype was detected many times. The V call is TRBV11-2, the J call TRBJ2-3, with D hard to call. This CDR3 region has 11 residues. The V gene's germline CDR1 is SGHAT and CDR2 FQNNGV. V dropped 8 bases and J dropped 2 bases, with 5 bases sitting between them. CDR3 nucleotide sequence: TGTGCCAGCCGGGTCACAGATACGCAGTATTTT. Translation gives CASRVTDTQYF.

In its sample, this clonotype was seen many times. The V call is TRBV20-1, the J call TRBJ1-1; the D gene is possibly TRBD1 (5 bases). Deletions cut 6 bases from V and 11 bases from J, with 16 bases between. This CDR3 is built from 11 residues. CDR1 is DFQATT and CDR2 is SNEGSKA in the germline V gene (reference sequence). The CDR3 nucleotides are TGCAGTGCCAGGTCGGGGGGGTCGGCTTTCTTT. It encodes CSARSGGSAFF.

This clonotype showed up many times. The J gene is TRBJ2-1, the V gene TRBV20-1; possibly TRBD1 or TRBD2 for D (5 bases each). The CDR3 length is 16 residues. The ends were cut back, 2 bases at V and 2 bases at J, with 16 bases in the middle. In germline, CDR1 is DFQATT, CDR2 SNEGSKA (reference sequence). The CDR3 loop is CSARIYARDAYNEQFF. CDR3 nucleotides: TGCAGTGCTAGAATATATGCCAGGGACGCCTACAATGAGCAGTTCTTC.

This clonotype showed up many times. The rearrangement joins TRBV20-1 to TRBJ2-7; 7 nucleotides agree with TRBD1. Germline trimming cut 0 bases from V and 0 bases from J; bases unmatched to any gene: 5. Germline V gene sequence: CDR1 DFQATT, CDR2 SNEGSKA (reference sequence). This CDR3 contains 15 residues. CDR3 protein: CSARDSGQSSYEQYF. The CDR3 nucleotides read TGCAGTGCTAGAGATTCGGGACAGAGCTCCTACGAGCAGTACTTC.

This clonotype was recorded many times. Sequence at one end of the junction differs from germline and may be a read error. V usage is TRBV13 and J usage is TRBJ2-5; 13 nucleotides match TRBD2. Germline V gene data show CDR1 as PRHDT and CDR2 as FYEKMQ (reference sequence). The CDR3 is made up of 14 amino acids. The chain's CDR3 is CASSLGLAGGPQYF. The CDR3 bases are TGTGCCAGCAGCTTAGGACTAGCGGGAGGGCCCCAATACTTC.

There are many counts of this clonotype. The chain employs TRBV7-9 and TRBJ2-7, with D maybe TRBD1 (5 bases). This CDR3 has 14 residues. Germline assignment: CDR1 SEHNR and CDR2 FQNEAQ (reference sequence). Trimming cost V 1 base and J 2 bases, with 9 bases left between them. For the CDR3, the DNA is TGTGCCAGCAGCTTAGACTTCAGGGCCTACGAGCAGTACTTC. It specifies CASSLDFRAYEQYF.

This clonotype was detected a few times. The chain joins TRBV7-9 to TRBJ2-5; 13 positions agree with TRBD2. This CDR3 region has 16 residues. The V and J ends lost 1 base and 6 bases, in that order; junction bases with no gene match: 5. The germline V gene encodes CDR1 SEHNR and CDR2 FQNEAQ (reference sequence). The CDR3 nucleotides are TGTGCCAGCAGCTTAGGGGGACTAGCGGGATCCAAGACCCAGTACTTC. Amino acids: CASSLGGLAGSKTQYF.

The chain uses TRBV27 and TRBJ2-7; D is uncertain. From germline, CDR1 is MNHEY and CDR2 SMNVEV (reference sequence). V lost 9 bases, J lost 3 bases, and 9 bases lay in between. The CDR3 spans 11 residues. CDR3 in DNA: TGTGCCAGTGGGCGTGGCTACGAGCAGTACTTC. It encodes CASGRGYEQYF.

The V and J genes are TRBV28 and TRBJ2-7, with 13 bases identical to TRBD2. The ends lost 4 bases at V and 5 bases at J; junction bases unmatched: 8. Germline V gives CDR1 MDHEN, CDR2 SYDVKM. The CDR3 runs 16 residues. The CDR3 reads CASSSPRTSGSHEQYF. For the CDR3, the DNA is TGTGCCAGCAGTTCACCTCGGACTAGCGGGAGCCACGAGCAGTACTTC.

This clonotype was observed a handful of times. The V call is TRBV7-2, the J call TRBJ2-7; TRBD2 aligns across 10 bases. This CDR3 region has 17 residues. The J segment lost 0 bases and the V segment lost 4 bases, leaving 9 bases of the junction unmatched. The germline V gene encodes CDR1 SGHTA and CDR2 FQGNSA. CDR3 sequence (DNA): TGTGCCAGCAGCTCCCAACTGACTAGCGGGCCCTCCTACGAGCAGTACTTC. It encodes CASSSQLTSGPSYEQYF.

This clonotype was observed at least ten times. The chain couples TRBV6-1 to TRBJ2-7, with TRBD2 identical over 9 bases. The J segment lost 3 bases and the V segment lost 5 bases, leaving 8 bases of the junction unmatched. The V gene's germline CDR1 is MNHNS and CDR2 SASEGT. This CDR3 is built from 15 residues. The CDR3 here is CASSPRLAEHYEQYF. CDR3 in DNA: TGTGCCAGCAGTCCCCGACTAGCGGAACACTACGAGCAGTACTTC.

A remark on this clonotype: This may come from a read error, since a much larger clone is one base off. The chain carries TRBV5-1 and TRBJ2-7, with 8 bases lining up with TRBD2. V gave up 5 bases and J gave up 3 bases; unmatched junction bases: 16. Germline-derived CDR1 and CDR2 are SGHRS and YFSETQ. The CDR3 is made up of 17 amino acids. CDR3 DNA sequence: TGCGCCAGCAGTCTTAAGGCGAGCGGGAGCGTCCGCTACGAGCAGTACTTC. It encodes CASSLKASGSVRYEQYF.

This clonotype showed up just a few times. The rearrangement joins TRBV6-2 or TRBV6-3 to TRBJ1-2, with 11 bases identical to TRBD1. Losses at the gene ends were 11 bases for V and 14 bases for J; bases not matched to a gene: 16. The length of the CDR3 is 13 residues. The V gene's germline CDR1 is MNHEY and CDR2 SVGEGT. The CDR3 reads CAGRTGGSGLQTF. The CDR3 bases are TGTGCCGGGAGGACAGGGGGCTCTGGTCTACAGACCTTC.